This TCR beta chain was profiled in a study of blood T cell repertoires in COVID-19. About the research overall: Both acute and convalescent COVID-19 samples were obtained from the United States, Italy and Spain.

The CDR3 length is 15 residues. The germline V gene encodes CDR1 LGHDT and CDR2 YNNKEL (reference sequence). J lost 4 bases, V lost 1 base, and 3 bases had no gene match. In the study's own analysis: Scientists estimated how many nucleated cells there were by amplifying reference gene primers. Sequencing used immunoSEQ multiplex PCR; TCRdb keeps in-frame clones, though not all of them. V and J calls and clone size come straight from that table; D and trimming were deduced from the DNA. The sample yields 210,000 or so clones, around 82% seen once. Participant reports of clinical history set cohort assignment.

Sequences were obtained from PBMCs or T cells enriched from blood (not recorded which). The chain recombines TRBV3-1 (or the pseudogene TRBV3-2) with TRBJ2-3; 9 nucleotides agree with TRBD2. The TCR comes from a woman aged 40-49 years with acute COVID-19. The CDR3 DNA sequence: TGTGCCAGCAGCCAAGGAGCGGGAGGTCCAGATACGCAGTATTTT. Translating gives CASSQGAGGPDTQYF.